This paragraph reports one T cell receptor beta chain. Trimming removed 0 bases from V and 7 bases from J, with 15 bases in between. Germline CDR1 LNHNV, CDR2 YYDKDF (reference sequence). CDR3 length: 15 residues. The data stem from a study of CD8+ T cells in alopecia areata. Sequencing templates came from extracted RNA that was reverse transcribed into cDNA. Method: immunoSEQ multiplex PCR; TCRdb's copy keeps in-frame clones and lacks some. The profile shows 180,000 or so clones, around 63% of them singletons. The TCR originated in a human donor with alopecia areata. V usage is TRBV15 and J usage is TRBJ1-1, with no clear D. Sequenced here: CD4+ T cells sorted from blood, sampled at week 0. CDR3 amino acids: CATSRDRTSNVEAFF. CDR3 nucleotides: TGTGCCACCAGCAGAGACCGGACGTCCAACGTTGAAGCTTTCTTT.